This TCR beta chain was observed in a study of cytomegalovirus exposure and HLA in healthy donors (dated by TCRdb to 2015 to 2018). Concerning the study at large: In an earlier analysis of roughly 500 of the donors, 250 to 300 Gb of sequence data and about 110 million unique TCR beta sequences from about 190 million T cells were reported. On average, around 240,000 unique TCR beta nucleotide sequences were sequenced per donor among some 430 genotyped donors of the cohort, with roughly 20% of those sequences being non-productive. In an earlier analysis of more than 550 of the donors, high-throughput TCR beta sequencing was used to judge whether each TCR beta V gene segment behaved as functional or pseudogenic. Alongside the repertoire data, information on donor age, sex, ethnicity and CMV serostatus was compiled. Using immunosequencing, the study profiled T cell repertoires from approximately 700 subjects and related those repertoires to cytomegalovirus serostatus. Because of strong linkage in the cohort, roughly 5 DR-DQ haplotypes were treated as single units for association and clustering. The study aimed to test whether signatures of past pathogen exposure could be identified by cataloging public T cell receptors. About 300 gigabases of sequencing data and around 80 million unique TCR sequences made up an early release that covered several hundred HLA-typed donors. To predict cytomegalovirus infection status, the study brought together high-throughput TCR immunosequencing, statistical association of individual TCRs with disease status, and machine learning. Every discovery cohort repertoire had been produced on one sequencing platform. In addition to the first cohort of 666 subjects, a separate validation cohort of about 120 different subjects was used. A later analysis re-examined previously published TCR beta repertoires from more than 650 donors and added high-resolution HLA genotyping to investigate patterns of TCR occurrence. The genetic ancestry cluster associated with self-reported Caucasian donors included about 84% of the 350 to 500 genotyped donors. In a later genetic analysis, genome-wide SNP genotypes for about 55% of the roughly 670 donors were used, and that subset was treated as a discovery cohort. The later analysis used no new phenotypic data to find candidate immune exposures, relying instead on TCR beta sequences and their occurrence across donors. Both class I and class II loci were covered by HLA typing, at four-digit resolution. Typing coverage varied by locus: about 620-630 donors for A, B, C, DRB1 and DQB1; about 520 for DQA1; over 600 for DPA1; roughly 450 for DPB1.

Library method: the immunoSEQ multiplex PCR assay. For the multiplex PCR, a mixture combining 60 forward primers for TCR Vbeta segments and 13 reverse primers for TCR Jbeta segments was used. Amplification of the CDR3 region of rearranged TCR beta genes was performed with a multiplex PCR assay on genomic DNA. On the Illumina HiSeq System, the amplified TCR beta libraries were sequenced as 87-base-pair reads. The authors processed their data as follows. A later analysis counted some 74 million unique TCR beta chains across the 550 to 800 repertoires, and some 12 million of these chains were shared by at least two donors. Raw reads were error-corrected and collapsed into unique sequences by a nearest-neighbor algorithm in which closely related sequences were merged to remove PCR and sequencing errors. To assign V, D and J gene segments, CDR3 sequences were aligned to IMGT reference sequences. For a sequence to be retained, a match of at least six nucleotides to both a V gene segment and a J gene segment was required. A rearrangement was called productive if the CDR3 had no stop codons and remained in frame with V and J, and every other rearrangement was called non-productive. Following IMGT convention, CDR3 was defined as the stretch from the second conserved V-encoded cysteine to the conserved J-encoded phenylalanine. The earlier analysis of roughly 590 of the donors excluded sequences that lacked an unambiguous match to a single V gene segment. An earlier analysis of 587 of the donors called V segments functional above 56.7% productive rearrangements and segregating when the between-donor standard deviation exceeded 5%. A statistical classification framework was developed to diagnose cytomegalovirus status using the catalog of TCR beta chain sequences. In a later analysis, TCR nucleotide sequences were compared against IMGT/GENE-DB human TR gene sequences so that V and J genes could be assigned. Using the TCRdist pipeline, a later analysis assigned CDR3 sequences along with most-parsimonious VDJ recombination scenarios. A later analysis defined each TCR beta chain by its CDR3 amino acid sequence plus V-gene family, and excluded reads lacking a unique V-gene family. To address suspected cross-contamination and a sequencing artifact, a later analysis removed under 600 highly shared, low-generation-probability nucleotide sequences. In a later analysis, a clonal expansion index for each public chain was calculated from normalized within-repertoire ranks of inferred template counts. A later analysis computed generation probabilities with a VDJ recombination model fitted to out-of-frame rearrangements, and checked the results against IGoR. Hypergeometric tests were used in a later analysis to score TCR-TCR, TCR-HLA and TCR-CMV co-occurrence, with a repertoire-size bias correction applied to the TCR pairs. A later analysis estimated false discovery rates by permuting HLA or CMV assignments 20 times. In a later analysis, co-occurring TCRs were grouped using DBSCAN, and TCRdist sequence similarity was added for clustering within HLA-allele-positive subsets. Repertoires with fewer than 30,000 or more than 120,000 public chains, plus five repertoires with anomalous nucleotide sharing, were excluded from co-occurrence clustering. The clones in this table, taken by TCRdb from immuneACCESS, are in-frame only. Not every clone is retained; where verified, under half of the shortfall comes from an unresolved V gene, and the cause of the rest is unknown. V, J and clone size reflect that table, while D and trimming were determined from the DNA. The sample includes fewer than 250,000 clones, with roughly 86% observed a single time. The ten top clones hold approximately 3.6% of the sample.

The study at large found these results: In an earlier analysis of 587 of the donors, most TCR beta V segments appeared in productive rearrangements about 90% or about 30% of the time, broadly matching IMGT annotations. The presence/absence analyses assumed that sequencing depth was roughly uniform across donors, and that assumption may not be true. A few of the identified cytomegalovirus-associated TCR beta chains were confirmed in vitro to be specific for cytomegalovirus antigens. In a later analysis, HLA-associated TCR beta chains showed more clonal expansion and lower generation probabilities than non-associated chains that were equally common. Most TCR sequences were seen in very few donors, while some public TCRs were found in many individuals. A later genetic analysis reported fewer N-insertions in productive TCRs among donors in an Asian-associated ancestry cluster than the approximately 700-donor mean. The only immune exposure information available for the cohort was CMV serostatus. At a false discovery rate of 0.05, a later analysis linked some 17,000 TCR beta sequences to specific HLA alleles. Correlated functional status among segregating V segments might reflect linkage disequilibrium, but an unknown experimental factor could not be ruled out. Strong co-occurrence of HLA alleles, especially DR and DQ, made assigning TCR associations to individual alleles difficult. In a later analysis, the rate of TCR association differed among HLA loci, with DRB1 alleles having the most associated TCRs and HLA-C alleles having the fewest. Because the 87-base-pair reads could not distinguish some IMGT-functional V segments, including TRBV6-2 and TRBV6-3, those segments were excluded. HLA typing was unavailable for some donors at each locus, so association tests used only the typed subset. The study listed approximately 150 TCR beta chains as associated with cytomegalovirus. The classifier was reported to diagnose cytomegalovirus status with high specificity and sensitivity in both the original cohort and the validation cohort. The sequencing pipeline was judged likely to have produced a cluster of highly shared sequence variants as a technical artifact. It was suggested by the authors that the approach could potentially be generalized to other disease states and immunological phenotypes. Only TCR beta chains were sequenced in this cohort, and the absence of alpha or paired-chain data limited detectable features. In a later analysis, most CMV-associated TCR beta chains were found to appear HLA-restricted, with HLA associations seemingly driven largely by CMV exposure. A later genetic analysis associated a missense DCLRE1C variant with V-gene and J-gene trimming of TCR beta chains, and an independent cohort replicated the association. Because counts were too low, around 18 rarely observed V segments, including chromosome 9 orphons, were left out of the earlier analysis of 500 to 750 of the donors. A further reported finding was that TCR beta sequences accurately predicted the HLA-A and HLA-B alleles for most subjects in the first cohort. According to a later analysis, parvovirus B19, influenza, CMV and Epstein-Barr virus appeared linked to several top co-occurrence clusters.

The cohort was made up of 500 to 850 healthy bone marrow donors. At the time of sampling, all cohort members were nominally healthy, though unrecorded immune exposures were likely present. The donor was CMV seropositive and was included in the group of 289 seropositive cohort members. Every donor gave a peripheral blood sample, and the peripheral blood mononuclear cells from that sample were used for TCR beta sequencing. The Qiagen DNeasy Blood Extraction Kit was used to extract genomic DNA from the blood cell samples. Details on this clone: The specificity of this receptor is unknown. Base quality data are lacking; no much larger clone is found one base away.

CDR1 and CDR2 are read off the germline V gene as ENHRY and SYGVKD. The cysteine opens and the phenylalanine closes a CDR3 of 13 amino acids. Only the CDR3 part of the read is kept: 39 bases, read in frame from the first base. V and J are trimmed by 7 bases and 3 bases, and the gene matches miss 6 bases of the junction. The clonotype was recovered from a man aged 40-50 years in good health and CMV-seropositive. Recombination connected TRBV10-3 to TRBJ2-7; TRBD2 fits 7 bases in the junction. Specimen: PBMCs. The CDR3 is CAITAGLSYEQYF. The bases read TGTGCCATCACCGCGGGACTAAGCTACGAGCAGTACTTC.